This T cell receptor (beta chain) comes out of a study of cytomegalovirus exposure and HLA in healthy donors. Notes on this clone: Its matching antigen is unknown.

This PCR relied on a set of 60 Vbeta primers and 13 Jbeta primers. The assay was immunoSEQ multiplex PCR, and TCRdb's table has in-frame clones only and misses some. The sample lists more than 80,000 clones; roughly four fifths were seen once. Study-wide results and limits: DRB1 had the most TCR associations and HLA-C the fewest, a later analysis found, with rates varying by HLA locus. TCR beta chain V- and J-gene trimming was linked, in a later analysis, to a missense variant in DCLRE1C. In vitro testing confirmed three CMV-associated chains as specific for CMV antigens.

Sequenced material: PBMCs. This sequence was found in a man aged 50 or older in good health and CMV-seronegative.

CDR3 sequence: CATHTGARADTQYF. The CDR3 region has the DNA TGTGCCACCCATACAGGGGCGAGGGCAGATACGCAGTATTTT. The chain employs TRBV6-6 and TRBJ2-3, with 7 bases aligning to TRBD1. Germline CDR1 reads MNHNY; CDR2 reads SVGAGI (reference sequence). Trimming removed 10 bases from V and 4 bases from J; junction bases left unmatched: 11. This CDR3 comprises 14 residues.